One and the same sample provided the 20 T cell receptor beta chains below, sequenced in a study of blood T cell repertoires in COVID-19. Clones were read by immunoSEQ multiplex PCR, and TCRdb kept only the in-frame ones, dropping some. The sample has about 40,000 clones, roughly 78% seen once. Sequencing was performed on peripheral blood. The receptors were gathered from an elderly man with active or convalescent COVID-19.

The chain links TRBV28 to TRBJ2-6, with TRBD2 matching 7 bases. The CDR3 sequence is 17 residues long. Trimming took 7 bases from V and 0 from J; bases not matched to a gene: 9. Per the germline V gene, CDR1 is MDHEN and CDR2 is SYDVKM. In nucleotides, the CDR3 is TGTGCCAGCAACCGGGGAGGGTCCACCTCTGGGGCCAACGTCCTGACTTTC. Translating it yields CASNRGGSTSGANVLTF.

V is TRBV11-3 and J is TRBJ2-1, with 10 positions matching TRBD2. This CDR3 is 14 amino acids long. Trimming at V came to 5 bases and at J to 5 bases, leaving 3 bases not matched to a gene. Germline CDR1 SGHNT, CDR2 YENEEA. CDR3 bases: TGTGCCAGCAGCAGTGGGACTAGCGACAATGAGCAGTTCTTC. It codes for CASSSGTSDNEQFF.

The gene calls are TRBV27 and TRBJ2-3, with D perhaps TRBD2 (7 bases). The CDR3 length is 16 residues. Trimming removed 3 bases at V and 0 bases at J, with 13 bases between. Germline CDR1 MNHEY, CDR2 SMNVEV (reference sequence). The CDR3, as DNA: TGTGCCAGCAGTTTTCGGGGGGCCTTAAGCACAGATACGCAGTATTTT. Translating it yields CASSFRGALSTDTQYF.

A few counts support this clone. In DNA, the CDR3 is TGTGCCATCAGTGACTCCCAGCGGGATGGTGATGAGCAGTTCTTC. Translating gives CAISDSQRDGDEQFF. The V call is TRBV10-3, the J call TRBJ2-1; 7 bases agree with TRBD2. J lost 8 bases, V lost 3 bases, and 10 bases had no gene match. Germline CDR1 ENHRY, CDR2 SYGVKD. This CDR3 contains 15 residues.

The gene calls are TRBV19 and TRBJ1-2; TRBD1 matches 10 bases. This CDR3 spans 14 amino acids. V was pared by 8 bases and J by 5 bases, with 8 bases of the junction left unmatched. Germline CDR1 is LNHDA and CDR2 is SQIVND (reference sequence). The CDR3, as DNA: TGTGCCAGTGCCGGGACAGGGGCCGGTTATGGCTACACCTTC. This translates into CASAGTGAGYGYTF.

The rearrangement links TRBV7-9 to TRBJ1-2, with 7 bases that match TRBD1. Germline-derived CDR1 and CDR2 are SEHNR and FQNEAQ (reference sequence). The trim removed 6 bases at V and 4 bases at J, leaving 14 bases unmatched. The CDR3 sequence is 16 residues long. This CDR3 reads CASSQTGTDFRYGYTF. DNA for the CDR3: TGTGCCAGCAGTCAAACAGGGACAGATTTCCGCTATGGCTACACCTTC.

The chain employs TRBV4-3 and TRBJ1-4; tentatively, D is TRBD1 (6 bases). The CDR3 has 16 amino acids. The V gene lost 2 bases and the J gene lost 8 bases, with 18 bases spanning the gap. The V gene's germline CDR1 is LGHNA and CDR2 YSLEER. The CDR3 nucleotides are TGCGCCAGCAGCCAAAATTCCGGGACACTAGAGGAAAAACTGTTTTTT. It codes for CASSQNSGTLEEKLFF.

This clone has more than one count but fewer than ten. The rearrangement uses TRBV14 and TRBJ1-6, with 7 bases identical to TRBD1. Germline V CDR1 and CDR2: SGHDN, FVKESK. V lost 0 bases and J lost 0; bases outside the gene matches: 14. The CDR3 length is 21 residues. This CDR3 reads CASSQDSVGDRWTSYNSPLHF. The CDR3 nucleotides read TGTGCCAGCAGCCAAGACTCCGTCGGGGACAGATGGACCTCCTATAATTCACCCCTCCACTTT.

There are a few counts of this clone. The J gene is TRBJ2-1, the V gene TRBV3-1 (or the pseudogene TRBV3-2); TRBD2 agrees at 11 bases. J gave up 5 bases and V 3 bases, and 3 bases lay outside the gene matches. The CDR3 covers 15 residues. Germline values: CDR1 LGHDT, CDR2 YNNKEL (reference sequence). CDR3 amino acids: CASSQRTSGHNEQFF. DNA for the CDR3: TGTGCCAGCAGCCAGCGGACTAGCGGGCACAATGAGCAGTTCTTC.

This clone was found once. In nucleotides, the CDR3 is TGTGCCAGTAGTATGGAGCAGGGAGGTACCGGGGAGCTGTTTTTT. It encodes CASSMEQGGTGELFF. V and J are TRBV19 and TRBJ2-2, with TRBD2 as a possible D gene (6 bases). Germline V gene data show CDR1 as LNHDA and CDR2 as SQIVND (reference sequence). This CDR3 is built from 15 residues. The V and J ends lost 3 bases and 5 bases respectively, with 13 bases between them.

The chain is built from TRBV4-2 and TRBJ2-1; no clear D. V lost 5 bases, J lost 8 bases, and 22 bases lay in between. Germline-derived CDR1 and CDR2 are LGHNA and YNFKEQ. The CDR3 has 16 amino acids. The CDR3 is CASSTPGYPPTHEQFF. The CDR3 coding sequence is TGTGCCAGCAGCACCCCAGGTTACCCCCCCACCCATGAGCAGTTCTTC.

The genes are TRBV27 and TRBJ2-7; TRBD2 matches at 8 bases. V shed 2 bases, J shed 2 bases, and the junction held 2 bases outside the gene matches. Germline assignment: CDR1 MNHEY and CDR2 SMNVEV (reference sequence). The CDR3 is 14 residues long. Written as DNA, the CDR3 is TGTGCCAGCAGTTTAACGGGAGGGACCTACGAGCAGTACTTC. The encoded protein is CASSLTGGTYEQYF.

The rearrangement uses TRBV6-1 and TRBJ2-7, with TRBD1 identical over 7 bases. CDR3 size: 14 residues. The V and J ends lost 7 bases and 1 base, in that order; junction bases with no gene match: 7. Looked up from germline, CDR1 is MNHNS and CDR2 is SASEGT. This CDR3 reads CASNLGQTSYEQYF. In DNA, the CDR3 is TGTGCCAGCAACCTGGGACAGACTTCCTACGAGCAGTACTTC.

The V gene is TRBV28, the J gene TRBJ2-2; the match to TRBD2 covers 7 bases. The CDR3 is 14 residues long. Germline loops: CDR1 MDHEN, CDR2 SYDVKM. V was clipped by 7 bases and J by 5 bases; unmatched bases: 7. The CDR3 DNA follows: TGTGCCAGCACAGGCGGGAGTCGAACCGGGGAGCTGTTTTTT. Its translation is CASTGGSRTGELFF. Full variable domain (outside the CDR3, taken from reference TRBV28 and TRBJ2-2): DVKVTQSSRYLVKRTGEKVFLECVQDMDHENMFWYRQDPGLGLRLIYFSYDVKMKEKGDIPEGYSVSREKKERFSLILESASTNQTSMYLCASTGGSRTGELFFGEGSRLTVL.

The gene calls are TRBV5-4 and TRBJ1-6; TRBD1 agrees at 7 bases. The CDR3 covers 15 residues. Germline V CDR1 and CDR2: SGHNT, YYREEE (reference sequence). The junction had 7 bases not matched to a gene; V was cut back by 4 bases and J by 6 bases. The CDR3: CASSTTGVTNSPLHF. CDR3 DNA sequence: TGTGCCAGCAGCACCACAGGGGTCACTAATTCACCCCTCCACTTT. Full variable domain (remainder filled in from reference TRBV5-4 and TRBJ1-6): ETGVTQSPTHLIKTRGQQVTLRCSSQSGHNTVSWYQQALGQGPQFIFQYYREEENGRGNFPPRFSGLQFPNYSSELNVNALELDDSALYLCASSTTGVTNSPLHFGNGTRLTVT.

The chain combines TRBV5-1 with TRBJ2-1; D remains ambiguous. Germline CDR1 reads SGHRS; CDR2 reads YFSETQ. V was trimmed by 2 bases and J by 10 bases, leaving 13 bases between them. CDR3 length: 13 amino acids. The CDR3 region has the DNA TGCGCCAGCAGCTTCAGACGCCTCGGGGAGCAGTTCTTC. It yields the protein CASSFRRLGEQFF.

This sequence joins TRBV9 and TRBJ1-1; tentative D call: TRBD1 (5 bases). V gave up 4 bases and J gave up 1 base, with 23 bases separating them. Looked up from germline, CDR1 is SGDLS and CDR2 is YYNGEE. This CDR3 spans 18 amino acids. This CDR3 is CASSPNIGRGGTNTEAFF. CDR3 DNA: TGTGCCAGCAGCCCGAATATTGGACGCGGAGGGACGAACACTGAAGCTTTCTTT.

This chain uses TRBV30 with TRBJ2-3, with 7 bases lining up with TRBD1. The CDR3 contains 14 residues. The germline gives CDR1 GTSNPN, CDR2 SVGIG (reference sequence). The junction had 4 bases not matched to a gene; V was cut back by 2 bases and J by 2 bases. The CDR3 loop is CAWSLGQFTDTQYF. CDR3 bases: TGTGCCTGGAGTCTGGGACAGTTCACAGATACGCAGTATTTT.

V is TRBV5-1 and J is TRBJ2-1; 9 nucleotides line up with TRBD2. The CDR3 has 15 amino acids. Trimming cost V 4 bases and J 9 bases; bases outside gene matches: 11. From germline, CDR1 is SGHRS and CDR2 YFSETQ. CDR3 residues: CASSTVPAGGAEQFF. As DNA, the CDR3 is TGCGCCAGCAGCACTGTCCCAGCGGGAGGAGCTGAGCAGTTCTTC.

The chain links TRBV28 to TRBJ2-7; TRBD2 aligns across 8 bases. V was pared by 9 bases and J by 3 bases, with 4 bases of the junction left unmatched. CDR3 length equals 12 residues. Germline loops: CDR1 MDHEN, CDR2 SYDVKM. The CDR3 DNA is TGTGCCAGTAACGGGGGGGGCTACGAGCAGTACTTC. This sequence encodes CASNGGGYEQYF. Looking up the rest from reference TRBV28 and TRBJ2-7 gives the full variable domain: DVKVTQSSRYLVKRTGEKVFLECVQDMDHENMFWYRQDPGLGLRLIYFSYDVKMKEKGDIPEGYSVSREKKERFSLILESASTNQTSMYLCASNGGGYEQYFGPGTRLTVT.